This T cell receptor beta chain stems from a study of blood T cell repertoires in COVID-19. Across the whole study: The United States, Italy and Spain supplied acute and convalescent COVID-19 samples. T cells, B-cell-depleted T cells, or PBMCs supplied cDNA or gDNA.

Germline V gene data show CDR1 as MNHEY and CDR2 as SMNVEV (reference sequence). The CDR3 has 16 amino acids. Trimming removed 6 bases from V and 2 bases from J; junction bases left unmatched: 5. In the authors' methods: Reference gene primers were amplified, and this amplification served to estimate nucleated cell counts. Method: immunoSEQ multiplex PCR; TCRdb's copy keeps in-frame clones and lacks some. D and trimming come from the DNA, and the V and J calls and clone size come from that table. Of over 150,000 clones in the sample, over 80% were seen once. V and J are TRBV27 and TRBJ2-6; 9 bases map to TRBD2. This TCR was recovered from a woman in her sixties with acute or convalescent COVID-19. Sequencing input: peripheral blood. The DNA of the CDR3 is TGTGCCAGCAGACCTAGCGGGGAAACTGGGGCCAACGTCCTGACTTTC. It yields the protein CASRPSGETGANVLTF.